A selection of T cell receptor beta chains follows, all from one sample in a study of blood T cells in healthy people across ages. TCRdb itself ran the 5' RACE reads through MiXCR, one entry per CDR3 protein. The sample carries 790,000 or so distinct CDR3 sequences, around three fifths recorded once. The sample consisted of blood. Source of these receptors: a man aged 40-49 years in good health. Each CDR3 is given with its conserved first and last residue. The order of the fields is D gene, V gene, clone size, J gene, CDR3 DNA, CDR3 protein. A D gene is named only where the DNA matches it firmly. Clone size, where shown, is once, few, many, or a class for clones that have expanded.

D: TRBD2; V: TRBV28; size: NA; J: TRBJ2-1; DNA: TGTGCCAGCACCCTTAGAGTAGCGGGGTTTGTGCGTGAGCAGTTCTTC; CDR3: CASTLRVAGFVREQFF
D: NA; V: TRBV3-1; size: few; J: TRBJ2-1; DNA: TGTGCCAGCAGCCAGGACACGAGCTCCTACAATGAGCAGTTCTTC; CDR3: CASSQDTSSYNEQFF
D: NA; V: TRBV12-3/TRBV12-4; size: few; J: TRBJ2-3; DNA: TGTGCCAGCAGTTCGACACGAAACACAGATACGCAGTATTTT; CDR3: CASSSTRNTDTQYF
D: NA; V: TRBV20-1; size: many; J: TRBJ2-2; DNA: TGCAGTGCTAGAGATCGGCAGGCCGGGGAGCTGTTTTTT; CDR3: CSARDRQAGELFF
D: TRBD2; V: TRBV12-3/TRBV12-4; size: NA; J: TRBJ2-2; DNA: TGTGCCAGCACCACCGCCGGGGGGGCCGGGGAGCTGTTTTTT; CDR3: CASTTAGGAGELFF
D: NA; V: TRBV28; size: NA; J: TRBJ2-1; DNA: TGTGCCAGCAGCCCCGCGGCCATTAGCTCCTACAATGAGCAGTTCTTC; CDR3: CASSPAAISSYNEQFF
D: NA; V: TRBV9; size: NA; J: TRBJ2-7; DNA: TGTGCCAGCAGCGTAGCGGGGCTCTCCACCTACGAGCAGTACTTC; CDR3: CASSVAGLSTYEQYF
D: NA; V: TRBV10-3; size: NA; J: TRBJ2-3; DNA: TGTGCCATCAGTGACCCCCCCCAGGGGGGCCCCACAGATACGCAGTATTTT; CDR3: CAISDPPQGGPTDTQYF
D: NA; V: TRBV5-8; size: NA; J: TRBJ2-7; DNA: TGTGCCAGCAGCTTGGTTGGACAGATCCACTACGAGCAGTACTTC; CDR3: CASSLVGQIHYEQYF
D: TRBD1; V: TRBV7-2; size: NA; J: TRBJ2-7; DNA: TGTGCCAGCAGCTTAGGACAAAGGGGGACAGGGGACTACGAGCAGTACTTC; CDR3: CASSLGQRGTGDYEQYF
D: TRBD2; V: TRBV12-3/TRBV12-4; size: few; J: TRBJ2-5; DNA: TGTGCCAGCAGAACTAGCGGGATTGGAGAGACCCAGTACTTC; CDR3: CASRTSGIGETQYF
D: TRBD2; V: TRBV6-2/TRBV6-3; size: NA; J: TRBJ2-3; DNA: TGTGCTAGCAGGAAACTAGCGGGGTATAGCACAGATACGCAGTATTTT; CDR3: CASRKLAGYSTDTQYF
D: NA; V: TRBV9; size: NA; J: TRBJ2-7; DNA: TGTGCCAGCAGCGTAGGCACCAGGGGCTCCTACAATGAGCAGTACTTC; CDR3: CASSVGTRGSYNEQYF
D: TRBD2; V: TRBV20-1; size: NA; J: TRBJ2-1; DNA: TGCAGTGCTGAACTAGCGGTTTCGTACAATGAGCAGTTCTTC; CDR3: CSAELAVSYNEQFF
D: TRBD1; V: TRBV7-2; size: NA; J: TRBJ1-2; DNA: TGTGCCAGCAGCTTAGCCGTGGGACAGCAGGCCTATGGCTACACCTTC; CDR3: CASSLAVGQQAYGYTF
D: NA; V: TRBV27; size: NA; J: TRBJ2-3; DNA: TGTGCCAGCAGTCAGGGACTCGTCACAGATACGCAGTATTTT; CDR3: CASSQGLVTDTQYF
D: TRBD1; V: TRBV28; size: once; J: TRBJ2-5; DNA: TGTGCCAGCAGTTTGGGACAGGGTGTCCTATCCGAGACCCAGTACTTC; CDR3: CASSLGQGVLSETQYF
D: NA; V: TRBV3-1; size: NA; J: TRBJ1-2; DNA: TGTGCCAGCAGCCCCGTAAGGGCCCCTAACTATGGCTACACCTTC; CDR3: CASSPVRAPNYGYTF
D: NA; V: TRBV2; size: NA; J: TRBJ1-5; DNA: TGTGCCAGCAGTCCCCGGGACACGTTGCATTTT; CDR3: CASSPRDTLHF
D: TRBD1; V: TRBV18; size: NA; J: TRBJ1-4; DNA: TGTGCCAGCTCACGGGGACAGGAGGGCGGAAAACTGTTTTTT; CDR3: CASSRGQEGGKLFF
D: NA; V: TRBV11-2; size: NA; J: TRBJ2-5; DNA: TGTGTCAGCACCCGGACAGACGAAGAGACCCAGTACTTC; CDR3: CVSTRTDEETQYF
D: NA; V: TRBV9; size: NA; J: TRBJ2-2; DNA: TGTGCCAGCAGCGCCCTTATGGAACTCGGGGAGCTGTTTTTT; CDR3: CASSALMELGELFF
D: TRBD1; V: TRBV4-1; size: few; J: TRBJ1-2; DNA: TGCGCCAGCAGCCCGGGGACAGGGGATTTCTCCACCTTC; CDR3: CASSPGTGDFSTF
D: NA; V: TRBV29-1; size: few; J: TRBJ2-3; DNA: TGCAGCGTGGGACGACAGGAATCAGATACGCAGTATTTT; CDR3: CSVGRQESDTQYF
D: NA; V: TRBV27; size: NA; J: TRBJ2-7; DNA: TGTGCCAGCAGTTCGAGATGGGGGACTCGGACCTACGAGCAGTACTTC; CDR3: CASSSRWGTRTYEQYF
D: TRBD2; V: TRBV27; size: NA; J: TRBJ2-7; DNA: TGTGCCAGCAGTTCGTACCGAGCGGGAGTATCCCCCTACGAGCAGTACTTC; CDR3: CASSSYRAGVSPYEQYF
D: NA; V: TRBV27; size: NA; J: TRBJ1-1; DNA: TGTGCCAGCAGTCCCTGGGGGGGAGCGAACACTGAAGCTTTCTTT; CDR3: CASSPWGGANTEAFF
D: NA; V: TRBV9; size: NA; J: TRBJ1-6; DNA: TGTGCCAGCAGCGTATCCGGAAGCAATTCACCCCTCCACTTT; CDR3: CASSVSGSNSPLHF
D: TRBD1; V: TRBV20-1; size: NA; J: TRBJ2-7; DNA: TGCAGTGCTAGAGGGGACAGCCGTTTGTTGTACGAGCAGTACTTC; CDR3: CSARGDSRLLYEQYF
D: NA; V: TRBV9; size: few; J: TRBJ1-5; DNA: TGTGCCATCCCGGCCTGTGCTAGGAATCAGCCCCAGCATTTT; CDR3: CAIPACARNQPQHF
D: NA; V: TRBV7-2; size: few; J: TRBJ2-1; DNA: TGTGCCAGCAGCCGCCCGGGGGCTGGCAACGAGCAGTTCTTC; CDR3: CASSRPGAGNEQFF
D: NA; V: TRBV20-1; size: NA; J: TRBJ1-2; DNA: TGCAGTGCTCCCATCGGACAGCCACTTTTTGGCTACACCTTC; CDR3: CSAPIGQPLFGYTF
D: TRBD1; V: TRBV3-1; size: NA; J: TRBJ2-1; DNA: TGTGCCAGCAGTCGGACAGGGCAGGATGAGCAGTTCTTC; CDR3: CASSRTGQDEQFF
D: NA; V: TRBV20-1; size: NA; J: TRBJ2-1; DNA: TGCAGTGCTAGTCCCTTGATAAGCTCCTACAATGAGCAGTTCTTC; CDR3: CSASPLISSYNEQFF
D: NA; V: TRBV6-2/TRBV6-3; size: many; J: TRBJ2-3; DNA: TGTGCCAGCAGTTACCAGGTGGATACGCAGTATTTT; CDR3: CASSYQVDTQYF
D: TRBD2; V: TRBV18; size: NA; J: TRBJ2-7; DNA: TGTGCCAGCTCACCCGAGCCTAGCGGGAGGTACGACGAGCAGTACTTC; CDR3: CASSPEPSGRYDEQYF
D: NA; V: TRBV3-1; size: NA; J: TRBJ2-7; DNA: TGTGCCAGCAGCCAAGTTTGGGGGTCCGACTACGAGCAGTACTTC; CDR3: CASSQVWGSDYEQYF
D: NA; V: TRBV2; size: NA; J: TRBJ2-5; DNA: TGTGCCAGCATGACTAACCAAGAGACCCAGTACTTC; CDR3: CASMTNQETQYF
D: NA; V: TRBV6-5; size: medium-sized; J: TRBJ2-3; DNA: TGTGCCAGCAGTTCCTCGTCCATCCCCCCCACAGATACGCAGTATTTT; CDR3: CASSSSSIPPTDTQYF
D: TRBD1; V: TRBV4-3; size: NA; J: TRBJ2-7; DNA: TGCGCCAGCAGCCAAGAACTAACAGGGGTGGGATGGGAGCAGTACTTC; CDR3: CASSQELTGVGWEQYF
D: NA; V: TRBV24-1; size: NA; J: TRBJ2-5; DNA: TGTGCCACCGGCTGGGGGGGCGTAGAGACCCAGTACTTC; CDR3: CATGWGGVETQYF
D: NA; V: TRBV6-1; size: NA; J: TRBJ2-1; DNA: TGTGCCAGCAGTGAATCTAATCCCACCCAGAATGAGCAGTTCTTC; CDR3: CASSESNPTQNEQFF
D: NA; V: TRBV20-1; size: few; J: TRBJ2-5; DNA: TGCAGTGCTAGAGGGGTTACCAATCCAGAGACCCAGTACTTC; CDR3: CSARGVTNPETQYF
D: NA; V: TRBV6-6; size: once; J: TRBJ1-1; DNA: TGTGCCGCATCGGTTTTTAACACTGAAGCTTTCTTT; CDR3: CAASVFNTEAFF
D: NA; V: TRBV27; size: many; J: TRBJ2-7; DNA: TGTGCCAGCAGTTTGGGCGGAACCTACGAGCAGTACTTC; CDR3: CASSLGGTYEQYF
D: NA; V: TRBV5-1; size: few; J: TRBJ2-1; DNA: TGCGCCAGCAGCAGAAGGGTGGATGAGCAGTTCTTC; CDR3: CASSRRVDEQFF
D: TRBD1; V: TRBV29-1; size: many; J: TRBJ2-3; DNA: TGCAGCGCAGGACAGGGCACCTCACTTAGCACAGATACGCAGTATTTT; CDR3: CSAGQGTSLSTDTQYF
D: TRBD1; V: TRBV12-3/TRBV12-4; size: NA; J: TRBJ2-1; DNA: TGTGCCAGCAGGTCGACCGGGACAGGGGGCAAAAGTACCCAGTTCTTC; CDR3: CASRSTGTGGKSTQFF
D: NA; V: TRBV19; size: NA; J: TRBJ2-1; DNA: TGTGCCAGTAGTTTAGGAGGATCCTACCATGAGCAGTTCTTC; CDR3: CASSLGGSYHEQFF
D: NA; V: TRBV6-2/TRBV6-3; size: once; J: TRBJ2-3; DNA: TGTGCCAGCAGTTATTCCCGGGCGGTCGAGAAAGATACGCAGTATTTT; CDR3: CASSYSRAVEKDTQYF
D: NA; V: TRBV12-3/TRBV12-4; size: few; J: TRBJ1-5; DNA: TGTGCCAGCAGGACACAGAGCAATCAGCCCCAGCATTTT; CDR3: CASRTQSNQPQHF
D: NA; V: TRBV27; size: NA; J: TRBJ2-7; DNA: TGTGCCAGCAGTTTATCAGCCAGGGGATACGAGCAGTACTTC; CDR3: CASSLSARGYEQYF
D: NA; V: TRBV21-1; size: few; J: TRBJ1-2; DNA: TGTGCCAGCAGCAAAGGAAACAGGGGACCGATTAACTATGGCTACACCTTC; CDR3: CASSKGNRGPINYGYTF
D: NA; V: TRBV5-1; size: NA; J: TRBJ1-1; DNA: TGCGCCAGCACGGAGGGGCAGGGTTTCGTCATGAACACTGAAGCTTTCTTT; CDR3: CASTEGQGFVMNTEAFF
D: NA; V: TRBV6-5; size: many; J: TRBJ2-5; DNA: TGTGCCAGCAGGCCACAGGGGATTACGGGAGTGGAGACCCAGTACTTC; CDR3: CASRPQGITGVETQYF
D: NA; V: TRBV29-1; size: few; J: TRBJ2-5; DNA: TGCAGCGTGTTGGGGGCAAGTACAGATTCACAAGAGACCCAGTACTTC; CDR3: CSVLGASTDSQETQYF
D: NA; V: TRBV7-9; size: NA; J: TRBJ2-7; DNA: TGTGCCAGCAGCAACAGGGTTGGCTCCTACGAGCAGTACTTC; CDR3: CASSNRVGSYEQYF
D: TRBD2; V: TRBV5-6; size: many; J: TRBJ2-5; DNA: TGTGCCAGCACTGATCTCGGACTAGCGGGGCAAGAGACCCAGTACTTC; CDR3: CASTDLGLAGQETQYF
D: NA; V: TRBV28; size: NA; J: TRBJ1-2; DNA: TGTGCCAGCAGAGGAACAGCAACCAGCTATGGCTACACCTTC; CDR3: CASRGTATSYGYTF
D: TRBD1; V: TRBV7-2; size: NA; J: TRBJ2-5; DNA: TGTGCCAGCAGCTGGGCCGACAGGGTCGAACAGTACTTC; CDR3: CASSWADRVEQYF